This T cell receptor beta chain is drawn from a study of T cells in Graves' hyperthyroidism and ophthalmopathy. Study-level information: Peripheral blood was acquired at first diagnosis, ahead of any therapy whatsoever.

The V and J ends lost 2 bases and 4 bases respectively, with 6 bases between them. The CDR3 contains 13 residues. From germline, CDR1 is SGDLS and CDR2 YYNGEE. Researchers took RNA transcripts and amplified the TCR beta CDR3 regions from them. With the HTBI primer set, the TCR CDR3 went through a first round of RT-PCR. TCRdb called the multiplex PCR reads again in MiXCR, with one record for every CDR3 protein. This sample has approximately 260,000 distinct CDR3 sequences, with around 15% found just once. Input material: blood. The V and J genes are TRBV9 and TRBJ1-4; unclear D gene. This clonotype originated in a woman aged 45 to 65 with Graves' hyperthyroidism that later progressed to Graves' ophthalmopathy. The CDR3 coding sequence is TGTGCCAGCAGCGTGGGAGATAATGAAAAACTGTTTTTT. Translating it yields CASSVGDNEKLFF.